Presented here are 29 T cell receptor beta chains from one specimen sequenced in a study of identical twins. One entry per CDR3 protein, called by TCRdb with MiXCR from the 5' RACE reads. This table has some 500,000 distinct CDR3 sequences, approximately 10% appearing once. The sample was also linked to a second study, of yellow fever vaccine responses in identical twins.

The sequenced material came from PBMCs. These receptors all come from a woman in her late teens or twenties in good health.

The chain links TRBV18 to TRBJ2-3; D possibly corresponds to TRBD1 (5 bases). From germline, CDR1 is KGHSH and CDR2 LQKENI. The CDR3 has 18 residues. The germline V and J ends were trimmed by 3 bases and 1 base, with 20 bases remaining between them. CDR3 in DNA: TGTGCCAGCTCACCCCGAAGGGGTGGGATCAGGGGCACAGATACGCAGTATTTT. Translating gives CASSPRRGGIRGTDTQYF.

J is TRBJ2-4 and V is TRBV4-2; 11 nucleotides agree with TRBD2. Trimming cost V 2 bases and J 3 bases; bases outside gene matches: 9. The CDR3 sequence is 18 residues long. Germline CDR1 LGHNA, CDR2 YNFKEQ. The CDR3 region has the DNA TGTGCCAGCAGCCAACTTGTAGCGGGGGGGACCGGCAAAAACATTCAGTACTTC. Translating it yields CASSQLVAGGTGKNIQYF.

This rearrangement joins TRBV27 to TRBJ2-1; 8 nucleotides match TRBD2. The CDR3 is made up of 17 amino acids. V was pared by 0 bases and J by 7 bases, with 11 bases of the junction left unmatched. Looked up from germline, CDR1 is MNHEY and CDR2 is SMNVEV (reference sequence). The CDR3 nucleotides read TGTGCCAGCAGTTTATCTTCCGGGGATAGCGGGATGAATGAGCAGTTCTTC. Translation: CASSLSSGDSGMNEQFF.

The table lists this clonotype with many counts. The chain employs TRBV20-1 and TRBJ2-1; tentatively, D is TRBD1 (5 bases). The CDR3 totals 10 residues. The V and J ends lost 5 bases and 11 bases respectively, with 10 bases between them. CDR1 is DFQATT and CDR2 is SNEGSKA in the germline V gene (reference sequence). The CDR3 coding sequence is TGCAGTGCTTGGACACGGCAGCAGTTCTTC. Amino acids: CSAWTRQQFF.

The rearrangement uses TRBV20-1 and TRBJ2-7; 11 nucleotides match TRBD1. In germline, CDR1 is DFQATT, CDR2 SNEGSKA (reference sequence). V shed 1 base, J shed 6 bases, and the junction held 5 bases outside the gene matches. The length of the CDR3 is 14 residues. In DNA, the CDR3 is TGCAGTGCTAGAGCCGAGGACAGGGGGCGCGAGCAGTACTTC. Residues: CSARAEDRGREQYF.

This clonotype was observed many times. V and J are TRBV9 and TRBJ2-7; the match to TRBD1 covers 10 bases. The CDR3 contains 15 residues. The germline V gene has CDR1 SGDLS and CDR2 YYNGEE. With V trimmed by 2 bases and J by 2 bases, 4 bases remained unmatched. CDR3 DNA: TGTGCCAGCAGCGTTTCCGGGACAGGGGCCTACGAGCAGTACTTC. This encodes CASSVSGTGAYEQYF.

This rearrangement joins TRBV2 to TRBJ2-1, with 7 bases matching TRBD2. Per germline, CDR1 SNHLY and CDR2 FYNNEI. V lost 9 bases, J lost 5 bases, and 4 bases stayed unmatched. The CDR3 is 12 residues long. The CDR3 DNA reads as TGTGCCAGAGTGGGAGGGAACAATGAGCAGTTCTTC. It translates to CARVGGNNEQFF.

The CDR3 loop reads CASSGGGLAAYNEQFF. The CDR3 DNA follows: TGTGCCAGCAGCGGAGGAGGACTAGCGGCCTACAATGAGCAGTTCTTC. The chain employs TRBV6-2 or TRBV6-3 and TRBJ2-1; 10 positions agree with TRBD2. The CDR3 has 16 amino acids. CDR1 MNHEY and CDR2 SVGEGT come from the germline V gene. V was pared by 6 bases and J by 2 bases, with 7 bases of the junction left unmatched.

This clonotype was observed a few times. This chain joins TRBV20-1 and TRBJ1-2; 8 bases agree with TRBD1. CDR1 DFQATT and CDR2 SNEGSKA come from the germline V gene (reference sequence). The CDR3 length is 14 residues. Trimming cost V 3 bases and J 4 bases; bases outside gene matches: 7. Written as DNA, the CDR3 is TGCAGTGCTAGCAGGGACAGGAAGATCTATGGCTACACCTTC. Translation: CSASRDRKIYGYTF.

This clonotype was seen only a few times. The chain employs TRBV10-3 and TRBJ2-7; TRBD2 might be the D (6 bases). Trimming pared 4 bases from V and 4 bases from J, leaving 20 bases between. Germline V CDR1 and CDR2: ENHRY, SYGVKD. The CDR3 sequence is 16 residues long. The CDR3 protein is CAISGGVSVAPYEQYF. CDR3 in DNA: TGTGCCATCAGTGGGGGGGTTAGTGTCGCTCCTTACGAGCAGTACTTC.

This clonotype occurred a few times. The genes are TRBV15 and TRBJ2-7; D call uncertain. Germline CDR1 reads LNHNV; CDR2 reads YYDKDF (reference sequence). The CDR3 sequence is 15 residues long. The germline V and J ends were trimmed by 6 bases and 2 bases, with 17 bases remaining between them. The CDR3 region has the DNA TGTGCCACCAGTGAGTTTGGGAAGAGCGCCTACGAGCAGTACTTC. Protein product: CATSEFGKSAYEQYF.

This clonotype was detected many times. The rearrangement links TRBV30 to TRBJ2-7; unclear D gene. This CDR3 has 13 amino acids. Germline V gene data show CDR1 as GTSNPN and CDR2 as SVGIG (reference sequence). V shed 0 bases and J shed 6 bases, with 12 bases lying between them. The CDR3 sequence: CAWSVAEVGEQYF. The CDR3 coding sequence is TGTGCCTGGAGTGTCGCAGAGGTTGGCGAGCAGTACTTC.

This clonotype was found a few times. The rearrangement uses TRBV20-1 and TRBJ2-3; 10 bases map to TRBD2. Trimming took 6 bases from V and 0 from J; bases not matched to a gene: 12. The CDR3 is 17 amino acids. Germline CDR1 reads DFQATT; CDR2 reads SNEGSKA (reference sequence). CDR3 residues: CSASRYLAGDSTDTQYF. The CDR3 DNA reads TGCAGTGCCAGTAGATACCTAGCGGGGGATAGCACAGATACGCAGTATTTT.

This clonotype was detected many times. The chain couples TRBV28 to TRBJ2-5; D not certain. CDR3 length: 16 amino acids. The V end was cut by 7 bases, the J end by 2 bases, with 20 bases between. Germline V gene lookup returns CDR1 MDHEN and CDR2 SYDVKM. The CDR3 nucleotides read TGTGCCAGCACCCCCTGGGAAGGGTCGGTTCAAGAGACCCAGTACTTC. It translates to CASTPWEGSVQETQYF.

This clonotype was counted many times. The chain employs TRBV28 and TRBJ2-3; the D gene could be TRBD1 or TRBD2 (5 bases each). This CDR3 has 14 amino acids. Per the germline V gene, CDR1 is MDHEN and CDR2 is SYDVKM. V was clipped by 3 bases and J by 0 bases, with 7 bases between them. CDR3 sequence reads: CASSLWDSTDTQYF. DNA for the CDR3: TGTGCCAGCAGTTTGTGGGACAGCACAGATACGCAGTATTTT. Complete variable domain (other parts from reference TRBV28 and TRBJ2-3): DVKVTQSSRYLVKRTGEKVFLECVQDMDHENMFWYRQDPGLGLRLIYFSYDVKMKEKGDIPEGYSVSREKKERFSLILESASTNQTSMYLCASSLWDSTDTQYFGPGTRLTVL.

This clonotype came up a few times. V and J are TRBV10-1 and TRBJ1-1, with 12 bases aligning to TRBD1. Germline CDR1 is WNHNN and CDR2 is SYGVQD (reference sequence). The CDR3 totals 17 residues. V shed 6 bases and J 3 bases; nucleotides not matched to a gene: 11. The CDR3 nucleotides read TGCGCCAGCAGGGATCCGGGACAGGGGGCGAGAGACACTGAAGCTTTCTTT. Its translation: CASRDPGQGARDTEAFF.

This clonotype was counted many times. This chain links TRBV5-1 with TRBJ2-3; 12 nucleotides match TRBD2. Looked up from germline, CDR1 is SGHRS and CDR2 is YFSETQ. Trimming cost V 2 bases and J 0 bases; bases outside gene matches: 4. The CDR3 contains 17 residues. CDR3 bases: TGCGCCAGCAGCTTTGGAACTAGCGGGAGGAGCACAGATACGCAGTATTTT. Amino acid sequence: CASSFGTSGRSTDTQYF.

The chain recombines TRBV7-9 with TRBJ1-6; D gene unclear. Trimming took off 5 bases at V and 5 bases at J, with 13 bases between the two ends. Per germline, CDR1 SEHNR and CDR2 FQNEAQ (reference sequence). The CDR3 covers 15 residues. The CDR3: CASSLQVPNNSPLHF. Written as DNA, the CDR3 is TGTGCCAGCAGCCTCCAGGTGCCTAATAATTCACCCCTCCACTTT.

This clonotype was found a few times. The chain combines TRBV7-2 with TRBJ2-7; 7 nucleotides line up with TRBD2. The CDR3 is 13 residues long. CDR1 and CDR2 from the germline V gene are SGHTA and FQGNSA. The V and J ends lost 1 base and 7 bases, in that order; junction bases with no gene match: 4. The CDR3 protein is CASSLVPGGEQYF. The CDR3 bases are TGTGCCAGCAGCTTAGTGCCGGGGGGAGAGCAGTACTTC.

This clonotype was seen at least ten times. This chain connects TRBV4-3 to TRBJ2-7; D could derive from TRBD1 or TRBD2 (5 bases each). The germline CDR1 and CDR2 sequences are LGHNA and YSLEER. V was pared by 0 bases and J by 3 bases, with 12 bases between. The CDR3 spans 15 residues. The DNA of the CDR3 is TGCGCCAGCAGCCAAGATCAGGCAGGGAGCTACGAGCAGTACTTC. This codes for CASSQDQAGSYEQYF.

This clonotype was recorded a few times. The J gene is TRBJ2-3, the V gene TRBV4-2; TRBD2 agrees at 12 bases. The germline V gene has CDR1 LGHNA and CDR2 YNFKEQ. The junction had 11 bases not matched to a gene; V was cut back by 0 bases and J by 7 bases. CDR3 length: 18 amino acids. In DNA form, the CDR3 reads TGTGCCAGCAGCCAAGAGGGACCGACTAGCGGGAGATCAAATACGCAGTATTTT. Translating it yields CASSQEGPTSGRSNTQYF.

At least ten counts were recorded for this clonotype. The V call is TRBV4-1, the J call TRBJ2-1, with D unclear. CDR3 size: 17 residues. The germline V gene has CDR1 MGHRA and CDR2 YSYEKL. V was pared by 0 bases and J by 0 bases, with 12 bases between. The CDR3 DNA reads as TGCGCCAGCAGCCAAGAACGCGTACTTAGCTCCTACAATGAGCAGTTCTTC. Translated, it gives CASSQERVLSSYNEQFF.

The V gene is TRBV5-5, the J gene TRBJ2-7, with a tentative D call TRBD2 (6 bases). Trimming stripped 1 base from V and 0 bases from J, with 14 bases between. The CDR3 extends over 16 amino acids. Germline lookup yields CDR1 SGHKS and CDR2 YYEKEE (reference sequence). The CDR3 DNA follows: TGTGCCAGCAGCTTGTACGGGACTCAGAACTCCTACGAGCAGTACTTC. Its protein product is CASSLYGTQNSYEQYF. The entire variable domain, with the rest obtained from reference TRBV5-5 and TRBJ2-7, is as follows: DAGVTQSPTHLIKTRGQQVTLRCSPISGHKSVSWYQQVLGQGPQFIFQYYEKEERGRGNFPDRFSARQFPNYSSELNVNALLLGDSALYLCASSLYGTQNSYEQYFGPGTRLTVT.

This clonotype was counted many times. V usage is TRBV5-1 and J usage is TRBJ2-7, with TRBD1 matching over 7 bases. V gave up 0 bases and J gave up 7 bases; unmatched junction bases: 10. The germline gives CDR1 SGHRS, CDR2 YFSETQ. The CDR3 is made up of 15 amino acids. The CDR3 sequence: CASSLVGTETGEQYF. The CDR3 nucleotides are TGCGCCAGCAGCTTGGTGGGGACAGAGACGGGGGAGCAGTACTTC. Full variable domain (outside the CDR3, taken from reference TRBV5-1 and TRBJ2-7): KAGVTQTPRYLIKTRGQQVTLSCSPISGHRSVSWYQQTPGQGLQFLFEYFSETQRNKGNFPGRFSGRQFSNSRSEMNVSTLELGDSALYLCASSLVGTETGEQYFGPGTRLTVT.

The J gene is TRBJ2-5, the V gene TRBV7-9; D gene unclear. V dropped 1 base and J dropped 9 bases, with 3 bases sitting between them. CDR3 size: 10 residues. CDR1 is SEHNR and CDR2 is FQNEAQ in the germline V gene (reference sequence). CDR3 coding DNA: TGTGCCAGCAGCTTAGGTGCCCAGTACTTC. This encodes CASSLGAQYF. Full variable domain (outside the CDR3, taken from reference TRBV7-9 and TRBJ2-5): DTGVSQNPRHKITKRGQNVTFRCDPISEHNRLYWYRQTLGQGPEFLTYFQNEAQLEKSRLLSDRFSAERPKGSFSTLEIQRTEQGDSAMYLCASSLGAQYFGPGTRLLVL.

V is TRBV20-1 and J is TRBJ2-7, with 10 bases identical to TRBD2. V shed 6 bases, J shed 1 base, and the junction held 6 bases outside the gene matches. This CDR3 contains 14 residues. Germline V gene sequence: CDR1 DFQATT, CDR2 SNEGSKA (reference sequence). The CDR3 region has the DNA TGCAGTGCACTAAGCGGGAGGGGGTCCTACGAGCAGTACTTC. Residues: CSALSGRGSYEQYF.

The chain employs TRBV24-1 and TRBJ2-1; TRBD2 might be the D (5 bases). The CDR3 is 17 residues long. V was cut by 3 bases and J by 0 bases, with 14 bases left in between. Germline V gene lookup returns CDR1 KGHDR and CDR2 SFDVKD. CDR3 sequence (DNA): TGTGCCACCAGTGATGTAGGGTTTGCGGGCTCCTACAATGAGCAGTTCTTC. Its translation: CATSDVGFAGSYNEQFF.

This clonotype occurred many times. The chain employs TRBV15 and TRBJ2-2, with a possible D match to TRBD2 (5 bases). Germline V gene lookup returns CDR1 LNHNV and CDR2 YYDKDF (reference sequence). Trimming took off 0 bases at V and 6 bases at J, with 11 bases between the two ends. This CDR3 spans 15 amino acids. The CDR3 is CATSRDRDSAGELFF. The CDR3 DNA is TGTGCCACCAGCAGAGATCGAGATAGCGCCGGGGAGCTGTTTTTT.

This clonotype was seen more than once but under ten times. The rearrangement uses TRBV6-5 and TRBJ2-2; D gene ambiguous. Germline values: CDR1 MNHEY, CDR2 SVGAGI. The V end lost 0 bases, the J end lost 7 bases, and 9 bases lay between the germline ends. This CDR3 comprises 14 residues. Here the CDR3 DNA reads TGTGCCAGCAGTTACTCCCGAGGTGGCGGGGAGCTGTTTTTT. Translation gives CASSYSRGGGELFF.